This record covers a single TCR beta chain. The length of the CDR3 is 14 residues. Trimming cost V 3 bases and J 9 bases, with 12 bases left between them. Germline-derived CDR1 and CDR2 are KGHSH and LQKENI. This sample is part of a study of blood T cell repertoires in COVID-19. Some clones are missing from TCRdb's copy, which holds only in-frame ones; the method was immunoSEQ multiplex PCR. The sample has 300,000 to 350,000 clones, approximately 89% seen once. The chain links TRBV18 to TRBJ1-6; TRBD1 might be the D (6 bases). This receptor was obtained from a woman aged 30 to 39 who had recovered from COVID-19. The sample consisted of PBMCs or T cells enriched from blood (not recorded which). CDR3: CASSPYGQSSPLHF. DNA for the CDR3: TGTGCCAGCTCACCCTACGGACAGTCTTCACCCCTCCACTTT.